Described below is a single TCR beta chain sequence and its context. Antigen specificity is unknown. TCRB transcripts that were expressed got sequenced, as all of the isolated RNA had been reverse transcribed. TCRdb's table, derived via immunoSEQ multiplex PCR, lists solely in-frame clones and lacks some. In the table there are about 160,000 clones, about 8% of which are singletons. This sample is part of a study of beta chain features in type 1 diabetes. Study-wide results and limits: Across all four CD4+ subsets, people with type 1 diabetes showed modestly shorter TCRB CDR3s.

The CDR3 has 13 residues. Germline V gives CDR1 SGHTA, CDR2 FQGNSA. V lost 3 bases, J lost 6 bases, and 11 bases lay in between. The sample consisted of central memory CD4+ T cells from blood. The V gene is TRBV7-2, the J gene TRBJ1-2, with D tentatively TRBD1 (6 bases). The receptor was derived from a woman aged 40 to 55 with type 1 diabetes. CDR3 protein: CASSFRGADGYTF. CDR3 bases: TGTGCCAGCAGCTTTCGGGGGGCTGATGGCTACACCTTC.